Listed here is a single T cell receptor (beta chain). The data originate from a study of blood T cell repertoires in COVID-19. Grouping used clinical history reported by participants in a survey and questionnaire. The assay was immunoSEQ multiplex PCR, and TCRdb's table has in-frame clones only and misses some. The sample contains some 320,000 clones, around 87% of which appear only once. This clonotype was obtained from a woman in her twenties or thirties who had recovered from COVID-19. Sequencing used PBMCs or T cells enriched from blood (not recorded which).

The DNA for the CDR3 is TGTGCCAGCAGTGCCGGACAGTACCAAGAGACCCAGTACTTC. It specifies CASSAGQYQETQYF. V usage is TRBV5-4 and J usage is TRBJ2-5, with D perhaps TRBD1 (6 bases). The CDR3 loop spans 14 amino acids. V shed 5 bases and J shed 0 bases, with 11 bases lying between them. Germline CDR1 and CDR2: SGHNT and YYREEE (reference sequence).